These 29 T cell receptor beta chains came from one sample sequenced in a study of blood T cell repertoires in COVID-19 (dated by TCRdb to 2020 to 2021). The receptor library was made with the immunoSEQ multiplex PCR assay. TCRdb stores this immuneACCESS table with in-frame sequences only. Part of the clones is absent; in the studies checked, under half of the shortfall reflects unresolved V genes, and no reason is known for the rest. For this sample there are approximately 200,000 clones; 87% appear just once. The biggest ten clones account for roughly a tenth of the sample. Sequencing used PBMCs or T cells enriched from blood (not recorded which). All receptors derive from a man in his thirties or forties who had recovered from COVID-19.

The table lists this clone with a count of one. The chain is built from TRBV7-3 and TRBJ2-1; 12 bases are a match to TRBD1. The CDR3 has 14 residues. Looked up from germline, CDR1 is SGHTA and CDR2 is FQGTGA. The V segment lost 4 bases and the J segment 9 bases; nucleotides outside the gene matches: 4. The CDR3 reads CASSYGTGGIEQFF. CDR3 nucleotides: TGTGCCAGCAGCTATGGGACAGGGGGCATTGAGCAGTTCTTC.

The CDR3 DNA reads as TGTGCCAGCAGGGACAGCCTAGGCACAGATACGCAGTATTTT. Residues: CASRDSLGTDTQYF. This sequence joins TRBV6-5 and TRBJ2-3; maybe TRBD1 (6 bases). The length of the CDR3 is 14 residues. Germline assignment: CDR1 MNHEY and CDR2 SVGAGI. V was cut by 6 bases and J by 1 base, with 11 bases left in between.

In its sample, this clone was seen a few times. This rearrangement joins TRBV3-1 (or the pseudogene TRBV3-2) to TRBJ1-1, with 9 bases that match TRBD1. This CDR3 comprises 14 residues. V was pared by 5 bases and J by 4 bases, with 5 bases of the junction left unmatched. Germline-derived CDR1 and CDR2 are LGHDT and YNNKEL (reference sequence). The CDR3 spells CASSNGQGTTEAFF. DNA of the CDR3: TGTGCCAGCAGCAATGGACAGGGGACCACTGAAGCTTTCTTT.

The chain carries TRBV14 and TRBJ1-2, with a tentative D call TRBD1 (5 bases). The CDR3 extends over 13 amino acids. Germline V gives CDR1 SGHDN, CDR2 FVKESK. V gave up 1 base and J gave up 7 bases, with 10 bases separating them. The CDR3 DNA sequence: TGTGCCAGCAGCCAAGCAGGGAGGGCTGGCTACACCTTC. It translates to CASSQAGRAGYTF.

This chain joins TRBV18 and TRBJ1-2; D might be TRBD1 (5 bases). Germline assignment: CDR1 KGHSH and CDR2 LQKENI. With 0 bases removed from V and 8 bases from J, the gap between germline ends came to 10 bases. The CDR3 consists of 13 residues. Written as DNA, the CDR3 is TGTGCCAGCTCACCACCGCGGGGACGGGGCTACACCTTC. Residues: CASSPPRGRGYTF.

This clone was seen only a few times. This chain joins TRBV28 and TRBJ1-1; D is uncertain. The germline V and J ends were trimmed by 8 bases and 11 bases, with 15 bases remaining between them. The CDR3 consists of 11 residues. From germline, CDR1 is MDHEN and CDR2 SYDVKM. CDR3 loop: CASGNSGRAFF. The CDR3 region has the DNA TGTGCCAGCGGGAATAGCGGTAGGGCTTTCTTT.

This sequence joins TRBV18 and TRBJ2-2, with TRBD2 identical over 9 bases. The V gene's germline CDR1 is KGHSH and CDR2 LQKENI. Losses at the gene ends were 4 bases for V and 1 base for J; bases not matched to a gene: 10. The CDR3 contains 18 residues. DNA for the CDR3: TGTGCCAGCTCACTTTTATCCCTAGCGGGGAGGAACACCGGGGAGCTGTTTTTT. It yields the protein CASSLLSLAGRNTGELFF.

The rearrangement joins TRBV19 to TRBJ1-1; 10 bases agree with TRBD1. V was pared by 0 bases and J by 6 bases, with 4 bases of the junction left unmatched. This CDR3 region has 15 residues. Germline-derived CDR1 and CDR2 are LNHDA and SQIVND (reference sequence). The CDR3 coding sequence is TGTGCCAGTAGTATAGACCCGGACAGGGGGGCTGAAGCTTTCTTT. Translating it yields CASSIDPDRGAEAFF.

The rearrangement joins TRBV6-5 to TRBJ2-1; 7 bases agree with TRBD1. Germline V CDR1 and CDR2: MNHEY, SVGAGI. V gave up 4 bases and J gave up 5 bases; unmatched junction bases: 2. The CDR3 consists of 13 residues. CDR3: CASSSDRDNEQFF. CDR3 sequence (DNA): TGTGCCAGCAGTTCCGACAGGGACAATGAGCAGTTCTTC.

V gene TRBV27 combines with J gene TRBJ2-5; 7 nucleotides align to TRBD2. Germline V gene data show CDR1 as MNHEY and CDR2 as SMNVEV (reference sequence). After removal of 1 base from V and 4 bases from J, the junction contained 12 bases not matched to a gene. The CDR3 runs 17 residues. DNA for the CDR3: TGTGCCAGCAGTTTATGGGGTGGGAGGGGAGGCGGAGAGACCCAGTACTTC. This gives the protein CASSLWGGRGGGETQYF.

V is TRBV29-1 and J is TRBJ2-7; 9 nucleotides align to TRBD1. V was pared by 1 base and J by 3 bases, with 1 base of the junction left unmatched. Germline V gene sequence: CDR1 SQVTM, CDR2 ANQGSEA. This CDR3 is 13 amino acids long. CDR3 sequence (DNA): TGCAGCGTTGAAGCGGGACAGGGCTACGAGCAGTACTTC. As protein: CSVEAGQGYEQYF.

This chain joins TRBV29-1 and TRBJ2-7, with TRBD1 matching 10 bases. This CDR3 spans 20 amino acids. V dropped 6 bases and J dropped 6; count of bases not matched to a gene: 29. Germline CDR1 is SQVTM and CDR2 is ANQGSEA. The CDR3 DNA sequence: TGCAGCGTCGAGATTCCGACCTATGACAGGGGGCGACTTGCTCGGCTCGAGCAGTACTTC. Protein sequence: CSVEIPTYDRGRLARLEQYF.

This rearrangement joins TRBV19 to TRBJ2-5, with 7 bases lining up with TRBD2. CDR3 length: 15 amino acids. V trimming: 10 bases; J trimming: 2 bases; junction bases outside the gene matches: 13. CDR1 is LNHDA, CDR2 SQIVND, per germline (reference sequence). CDR3 in amino acids: CATRDLAVNQETQYF. The CDR3 nucleotides are TGTGCCACCCGGGACCTAGCGGTGAATCAAGAGACCCAGTACTTC.

V usage is TRBV25-1 and J usage is TRBJ1-1, with D maybe TRBD1 (5 bases). The CDR3 is 15 amino acids. The V end lost 2 bases, the J end lost 3 bases, and 13 bases lay between the germline ends. Germline V gene sequence: CDR1 MGHDK, CDR2 SYGVNS. CDR3 DNA: TGTGCCAGCAGTGAAACCGGGGGATTTGACACTGAAGCTTTCTTT. Translating gives CASSETGGFDTEAFF.

The rearrangement uses TRBV28 and TRBJ2-5; D possibly corresponds to TRBD1 (6 bases). There are 15 residues in the CDR3. In germline, CDR1 is MDHEN, CDR2 SYDVKM. The V gene lost 7 bases and the J gene lost 1 base, with 16 bases spanning the gap. CDR3 coding DNA: TGTGCCAGCACCACCTTGACAGGTTCCCAAGAGACCCAGTACTTC. Its translation is CASTTLTGSQETQYF.

V and J are TRBV2 and TRBJ2-2, with TRBD1 as a possible D gene (5 bases). CDR1 and CDR2 (germline): SNHLY, FYNNEI. Trimming took off 5 bases at V and 5 bases at J, with 9 bases between the two ends. CDR3 length: 13 amino acids. The chain's CDR3 is CASSSRVTGELFF. CDR3 nucleotides: TGTGCCAGCAGTTCCAGGGTTACCGGGGAGCTGTTTTTT.

This chain joins TRBV2 and TRBJ2-1; 8 bases line up with TRBD2. This CDR3 has 17 amino acids. Germline assignment: CDR1 SNHLY and CDR2 FYNNEI. Trimming at V came to 0 bases and at J to 5 bases, leaving 9 bases not matched to a gene. CDR3 nucleotide sequence: TGTGCCAGCAGTGAAGCGCTCGGGGGGGGCGTCGACAATGAGCAGTTCTTC. Protein: CASSEALGGGVDNEQFF.

CDR3 residues: CSASTWSSGELFF. DNA for the CDR3: TGCAGTGCTAGTACATGGAGTTCCGGGGAGCTGTTTTTT. This sequence joins TRBV20-1 and TRBJ2-2, with D unresolved. CDR1 DFQATT and CDR2 SNEGSKA come from the germline V gene (reference sequence). V lost 3 bases to trimming and J lost 6 bases, with 11 bases between them. This CDR3 has 13 amino acids.

This rearrangement joins TRBV5-1 to TRBJ1-2, with 10 bases fitting TRBD1. CDR1 is SGHRS and CDR2 is YFSETQ in the germline V gene. Trimming cost V 0 bases and J 3 bases; bases outside gene matches: 8. The CDR3 sequence is 17 residues long. The CDR3 sequence is CASSLAFGGQGYYGYTF. For the CDR3, the DNA is TGCGCCAGCAGCTTGGCCTTTGGGGGACAGGGGTACTATGGCTACACCTTC.

Only one count was recorded for this clone. This chain uses TRBV19 with TRBJ2-7; 7 nucleotides match TRBD1. This CDR3 has 13 residues. Germline V gene lookup returns CDR1 LNHDA and CDR2 SQIVND (reference sequence). The junction had 3 bases not matched to a gene; V was cut back by 2 bases and J by 5 bases. CDR3 protein: CASSILGTDEQYF. For the CDR3, the DNA is TGTGCCAGTAGTATATTAGGGACAGACGAGCAGTACTTC.

The V call is TRBV6-5, the J call TRBJ2-3; no definite D call. CDR3 length: 15 amino acids. Between the trimmed V and J ends, which lost 10 bases and 0 bases, there was a span of 17 bases. Germline CDR1 reads MNHEY; CDR2 reads SVGAGI. CDR3 sequence: CAKPLFRLSTDTQYF. The DNA of the CDR3 is TGTGCCAAGCCCCTATTTAGACTTAGCACAGATACGCAGTATTTT.

CDR3 nucleotides: TGTGCCAGCAGCTGGACAGGGCCTGGAAACACCATATATTTT. Its translation: CASSWTGPGNTIYF. The chain links TRBV5-6 to TRBJ1-3; 8 nucleotides match TRBD1. With 3 bases clipped from V and 2 bases from J, the junction kept 1 base outside the gene matches. Germline CDR1 reads SGHDT; CDR2 reads YYEEEE. The CDR3 contains 14 residues. Variable domain in full (rest from reference TRBV5-6 and TRBJ1-3): DAGVTQSPTHLIKTRGQQVTLRCSPKSGHDTVSWYQQALGQGPQFIFQYYEEEERQRGNFPDRFSGHQFPNYSSELNVNALLLGDSALYLCASSWTGPGNTIYFGEGSWLTVV.

The chain recombines TRBV7-3 with TRBJ2-7; a possible D gene is TRBD1 (6 bases). Germline CDR1 and CDR2: SGHTA and FQGTGA. V lost 0 bases and J lost 6, with 9 bases in between. The CDR3 runs 13 residues. The CDR3 protein is CASSLTDRSEQYF. The CDR3 region has the DNA TGTGCCAGCAGCTTAACCGACAGGTCCGAGCAGTACTTC.

The gene calls are TRBV5-1 and TRBJ2-2; D remains unclear. Germline lookup yields CDR1 SGHRS and CDR2 YFSETQ. CDR3 length equals 16 residues. Trimming cost V 4 bases and J 0 bases, with 13 bases left between them. CDR3 DNA: TGCGCCAGCAGCCCCCCGGCAGGTACGAACACCGGGGAGCTGTTTTTT. It yields the protein CASSPPAGTNTGELFF.

This chain joins TRBV12-5 and TRBJ1-5, with D tentatively TRBD1 (5 bases). V shed 1 base and J shed 6 bases, with 7 bases lying between them. The CDR3 is 13 residues long. CDR1 and CDR2 from the germline V gene are LGHNT and FRNRAP. The CDR3 here is CASGLEQGQPQHF. The CDR3 coding sequence is TGTGCTAGTGGTTTGGAGCAGGGTCAGCCCCAGCATTTT.

This clone was seen only a few times. This chain uses TRBV19 with TRBJ2-3; D is perhaps TRBD1 (6 bases). This CDR3 has 17 residues. Trimming shortened V by 5 bases and J by 1 base, and 19 bases separated the two germline ends. Germline V lookup: CDR1 LNHDA, CDR2 SQIVND (reference sequence). The chain's CDR3 is CASSSPGRAGGTDTQYF. DNA of the CDR3: TGTGCCAGTAGTTCCCCGGGACGGGCAGGGGGCACAGATACGCAGTATTTT.

The chain is built from TRBV30 and TRBJ1-5, with unresolved D. Trimming pared 1 base from V and 7 bases from J, leaving 11 bases between. The length of the CDR3 is 13 residues. From germline, CDR1 is GTSNPN and CDR2 SVGIG (reference sequence). The CDR3 reads CAWSDGIYQPQHF. For the CDR3, the DNA is TGTGCCTGGAGTGATGGTATCTACCAGCCCCAGCATTTT.

V is TRBV29-1 and J is TRBJ2-2; TRBD2 is a possible D gene (5 bases). V was shortened by 2 bases and J by 7 bases, with 11 bases between the two germline ends. This CDR3 is 13 amino acids long. Germline V gene lookup returns CDR1 SQVTM and CDR2 ANQGSEA. CDR3 sequence reads: CSVECSGDGELFF. In DNA form, the CDR3 reads TGCAGCGTTGAATGTTCCGGGGACGGGGAGCTGTTTTTT.

This chain links TRBV6-5 with TRBJ2-7; 8 nucleotides match TRBD1. Germline loops: CDR1 MNHEY, CDR2 SVGAGI. The CDR3 contains 13 residues. V lost 6 bases, J lost 6 bases, and 7 bases stayed unmatched. The CDR3, as DNA: TGTGCCAGCAGCCATCGGACAGGGCGCGAGCAGTACTTC. As protein: CASSHRTGREQYF.